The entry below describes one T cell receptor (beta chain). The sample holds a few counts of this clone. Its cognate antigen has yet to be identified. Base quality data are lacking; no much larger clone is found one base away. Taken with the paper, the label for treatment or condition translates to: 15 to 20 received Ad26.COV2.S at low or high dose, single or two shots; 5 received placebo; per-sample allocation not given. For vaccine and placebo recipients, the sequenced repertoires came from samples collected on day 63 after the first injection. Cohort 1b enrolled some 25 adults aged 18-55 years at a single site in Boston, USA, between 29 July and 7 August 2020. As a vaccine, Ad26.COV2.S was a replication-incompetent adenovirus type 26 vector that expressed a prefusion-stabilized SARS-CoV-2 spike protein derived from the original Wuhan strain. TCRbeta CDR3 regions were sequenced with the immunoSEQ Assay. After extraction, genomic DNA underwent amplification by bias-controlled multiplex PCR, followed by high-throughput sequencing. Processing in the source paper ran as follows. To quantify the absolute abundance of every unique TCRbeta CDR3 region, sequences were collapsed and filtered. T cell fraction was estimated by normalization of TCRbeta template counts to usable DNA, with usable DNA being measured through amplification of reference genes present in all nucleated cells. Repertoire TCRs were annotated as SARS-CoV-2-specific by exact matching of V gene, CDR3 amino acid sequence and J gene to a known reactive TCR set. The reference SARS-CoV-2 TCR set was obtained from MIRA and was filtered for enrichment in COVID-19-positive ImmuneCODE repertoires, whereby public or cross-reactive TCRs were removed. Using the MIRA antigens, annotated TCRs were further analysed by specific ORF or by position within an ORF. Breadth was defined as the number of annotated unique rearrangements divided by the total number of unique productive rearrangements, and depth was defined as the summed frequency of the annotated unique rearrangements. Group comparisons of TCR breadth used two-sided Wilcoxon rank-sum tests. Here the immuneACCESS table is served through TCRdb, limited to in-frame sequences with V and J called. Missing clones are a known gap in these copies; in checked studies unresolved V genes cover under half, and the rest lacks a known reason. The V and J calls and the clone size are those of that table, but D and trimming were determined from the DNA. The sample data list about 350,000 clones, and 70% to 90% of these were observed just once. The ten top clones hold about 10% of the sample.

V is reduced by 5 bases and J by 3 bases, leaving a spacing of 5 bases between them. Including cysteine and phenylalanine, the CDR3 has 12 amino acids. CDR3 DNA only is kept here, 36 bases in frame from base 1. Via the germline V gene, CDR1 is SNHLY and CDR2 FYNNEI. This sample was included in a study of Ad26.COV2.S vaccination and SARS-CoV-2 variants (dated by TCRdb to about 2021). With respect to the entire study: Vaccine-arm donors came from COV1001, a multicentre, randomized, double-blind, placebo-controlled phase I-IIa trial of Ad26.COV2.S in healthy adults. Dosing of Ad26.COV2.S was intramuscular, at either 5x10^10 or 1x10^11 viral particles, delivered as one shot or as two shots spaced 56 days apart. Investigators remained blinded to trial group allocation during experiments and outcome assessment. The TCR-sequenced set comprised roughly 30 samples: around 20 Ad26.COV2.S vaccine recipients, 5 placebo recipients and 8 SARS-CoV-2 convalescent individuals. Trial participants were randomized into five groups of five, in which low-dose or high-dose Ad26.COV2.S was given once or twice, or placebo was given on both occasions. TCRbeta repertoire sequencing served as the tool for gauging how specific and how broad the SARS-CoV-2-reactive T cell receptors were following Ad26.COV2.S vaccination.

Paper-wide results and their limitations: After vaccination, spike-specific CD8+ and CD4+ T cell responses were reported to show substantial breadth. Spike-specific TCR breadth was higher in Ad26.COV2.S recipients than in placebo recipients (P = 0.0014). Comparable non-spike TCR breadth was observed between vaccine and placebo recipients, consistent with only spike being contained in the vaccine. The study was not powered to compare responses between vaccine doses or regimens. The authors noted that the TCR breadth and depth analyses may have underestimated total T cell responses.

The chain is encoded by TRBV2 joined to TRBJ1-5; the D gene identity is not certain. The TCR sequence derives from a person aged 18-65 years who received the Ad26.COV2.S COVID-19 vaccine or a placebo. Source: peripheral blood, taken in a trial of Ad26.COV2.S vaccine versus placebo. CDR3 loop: CASSKYNQPQHF. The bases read TGTGCCAGCAGTAAATACAATCAGCCCCAGCATTTT.